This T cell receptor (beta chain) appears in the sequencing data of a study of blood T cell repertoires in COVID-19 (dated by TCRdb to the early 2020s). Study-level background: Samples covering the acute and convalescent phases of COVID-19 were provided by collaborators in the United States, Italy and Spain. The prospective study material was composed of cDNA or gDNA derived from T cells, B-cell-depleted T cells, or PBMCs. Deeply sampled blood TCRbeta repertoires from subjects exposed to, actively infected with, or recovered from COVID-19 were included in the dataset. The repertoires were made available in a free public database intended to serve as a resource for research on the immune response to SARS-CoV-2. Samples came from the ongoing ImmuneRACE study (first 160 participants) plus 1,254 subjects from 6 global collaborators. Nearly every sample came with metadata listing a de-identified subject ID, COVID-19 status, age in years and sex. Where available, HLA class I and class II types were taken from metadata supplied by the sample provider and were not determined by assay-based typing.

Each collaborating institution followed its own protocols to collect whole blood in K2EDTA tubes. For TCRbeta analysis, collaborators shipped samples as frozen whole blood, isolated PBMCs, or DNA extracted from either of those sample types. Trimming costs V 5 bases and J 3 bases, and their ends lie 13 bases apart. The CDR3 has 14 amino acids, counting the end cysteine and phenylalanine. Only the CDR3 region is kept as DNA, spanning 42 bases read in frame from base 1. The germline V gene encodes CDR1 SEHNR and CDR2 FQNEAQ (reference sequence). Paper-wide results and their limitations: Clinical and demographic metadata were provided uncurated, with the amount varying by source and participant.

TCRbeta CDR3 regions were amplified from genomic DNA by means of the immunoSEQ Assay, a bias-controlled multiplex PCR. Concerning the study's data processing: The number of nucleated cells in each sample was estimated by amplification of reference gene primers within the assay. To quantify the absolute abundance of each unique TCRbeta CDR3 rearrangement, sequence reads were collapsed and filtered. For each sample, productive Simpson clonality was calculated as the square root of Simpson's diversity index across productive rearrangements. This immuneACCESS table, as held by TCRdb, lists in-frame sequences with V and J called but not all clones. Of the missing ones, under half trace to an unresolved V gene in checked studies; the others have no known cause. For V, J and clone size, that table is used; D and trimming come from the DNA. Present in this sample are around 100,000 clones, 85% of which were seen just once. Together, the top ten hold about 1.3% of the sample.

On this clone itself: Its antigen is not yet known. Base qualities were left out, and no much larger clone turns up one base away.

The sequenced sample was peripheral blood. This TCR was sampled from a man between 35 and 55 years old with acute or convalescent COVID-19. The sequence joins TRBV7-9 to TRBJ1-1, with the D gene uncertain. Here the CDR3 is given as CASSPRMRDTEAFF. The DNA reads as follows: TGTGCCAGCAGCCCCCGGATGAGGGACACTGAAGCTTTCTTT. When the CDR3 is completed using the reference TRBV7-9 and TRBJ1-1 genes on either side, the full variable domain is DTGVSQNPRHKITKRGQNVTFRCDPISEHNRLYWYRQTLGQGPEFLTYFQNEAQLEKSRLLSDRFSAERPKGSFSTLEIQRTEQGDSAMYLCASSPRMRDTEAFFGQGTRLTVV.